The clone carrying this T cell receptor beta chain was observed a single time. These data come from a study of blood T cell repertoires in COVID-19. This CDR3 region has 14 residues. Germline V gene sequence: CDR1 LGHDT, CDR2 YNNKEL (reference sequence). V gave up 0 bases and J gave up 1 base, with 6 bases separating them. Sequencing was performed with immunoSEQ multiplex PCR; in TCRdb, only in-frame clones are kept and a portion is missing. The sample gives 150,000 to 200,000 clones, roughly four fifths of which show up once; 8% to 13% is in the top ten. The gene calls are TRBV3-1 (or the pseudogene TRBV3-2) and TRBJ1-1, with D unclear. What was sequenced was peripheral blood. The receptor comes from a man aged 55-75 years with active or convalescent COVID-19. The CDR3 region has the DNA TGTGCCAGCAGCCAAGATTACAGGAACACTGAAGCTTTCTTT. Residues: CASSQDYRNTEAFF.